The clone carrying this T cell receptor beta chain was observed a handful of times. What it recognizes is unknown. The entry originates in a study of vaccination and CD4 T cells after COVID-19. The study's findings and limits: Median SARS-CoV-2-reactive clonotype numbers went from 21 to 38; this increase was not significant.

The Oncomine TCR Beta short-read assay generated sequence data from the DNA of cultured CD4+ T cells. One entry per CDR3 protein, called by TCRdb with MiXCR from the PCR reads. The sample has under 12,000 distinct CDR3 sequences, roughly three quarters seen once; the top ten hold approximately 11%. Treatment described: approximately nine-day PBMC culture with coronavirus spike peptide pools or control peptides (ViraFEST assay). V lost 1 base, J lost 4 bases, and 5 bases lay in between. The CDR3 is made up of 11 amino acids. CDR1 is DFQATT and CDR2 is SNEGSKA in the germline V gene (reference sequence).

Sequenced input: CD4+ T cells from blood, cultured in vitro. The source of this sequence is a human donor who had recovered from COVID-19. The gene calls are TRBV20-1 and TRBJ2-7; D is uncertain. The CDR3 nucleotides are TGCAGTGCTAGAGTAGGGTACGAGCAGTACTTC. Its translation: CSARVGYEQYF.